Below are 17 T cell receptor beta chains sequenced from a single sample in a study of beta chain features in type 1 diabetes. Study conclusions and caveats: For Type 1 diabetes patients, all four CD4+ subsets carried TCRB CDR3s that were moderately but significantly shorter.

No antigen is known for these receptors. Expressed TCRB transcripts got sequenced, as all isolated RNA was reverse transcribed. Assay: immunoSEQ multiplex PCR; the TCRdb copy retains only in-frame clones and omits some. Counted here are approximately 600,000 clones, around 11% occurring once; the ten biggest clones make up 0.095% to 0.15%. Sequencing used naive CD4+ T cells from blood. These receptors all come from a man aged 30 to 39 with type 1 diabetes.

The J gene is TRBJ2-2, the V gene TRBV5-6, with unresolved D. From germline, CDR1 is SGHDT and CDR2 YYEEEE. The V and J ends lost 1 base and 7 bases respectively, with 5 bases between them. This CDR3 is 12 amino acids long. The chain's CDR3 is CASSLINGELFF. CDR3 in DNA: TGTGCCAGCAGCTTGATCAACGGGGAGCTGTTTTTT.

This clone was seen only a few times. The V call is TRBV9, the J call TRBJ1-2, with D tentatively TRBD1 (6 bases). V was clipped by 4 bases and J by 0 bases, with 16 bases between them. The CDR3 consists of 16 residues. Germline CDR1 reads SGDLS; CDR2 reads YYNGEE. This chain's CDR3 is CASSPQGPRANYGYTF. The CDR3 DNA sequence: TGTGCCAGCAGCCCCCAGGGGCCAAGAGCTAACTATGGCTACACCTTC.

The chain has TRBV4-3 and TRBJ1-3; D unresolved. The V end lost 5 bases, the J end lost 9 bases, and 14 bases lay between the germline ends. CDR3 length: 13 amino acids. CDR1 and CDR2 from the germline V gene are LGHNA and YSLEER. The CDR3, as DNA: TGCGCCAGCAGCTTCCAGGAACGGGGCACCATATATTTT. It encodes CASSFQERGTIYF.

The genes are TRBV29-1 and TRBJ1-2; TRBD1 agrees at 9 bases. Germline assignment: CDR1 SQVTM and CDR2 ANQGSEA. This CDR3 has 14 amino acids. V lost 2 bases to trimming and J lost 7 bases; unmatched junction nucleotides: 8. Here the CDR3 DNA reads TGCAGCGTTGAACGGGACAGGGTCCAAAGTGGCTACACCTTC. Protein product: CSVERDRVQSGYTF.

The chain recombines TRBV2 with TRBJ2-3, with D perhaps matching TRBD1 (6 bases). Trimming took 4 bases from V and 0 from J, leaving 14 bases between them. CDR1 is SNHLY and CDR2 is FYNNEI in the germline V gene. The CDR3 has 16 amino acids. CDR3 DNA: TGTGCCAGCAGTGGCGACAGGCGCCCTAGCACAGATACGCAGTATTTT. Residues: CASSGDRRPSTDTQYF.

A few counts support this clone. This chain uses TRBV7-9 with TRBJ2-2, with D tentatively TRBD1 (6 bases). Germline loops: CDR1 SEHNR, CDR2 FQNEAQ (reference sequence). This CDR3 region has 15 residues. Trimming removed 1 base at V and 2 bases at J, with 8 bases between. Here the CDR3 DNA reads TGTGCCAGCAGCTTAGGAGGGACAAACACCGGGGAGCTGTTTTTT. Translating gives CASSLGGTNTGELFF.

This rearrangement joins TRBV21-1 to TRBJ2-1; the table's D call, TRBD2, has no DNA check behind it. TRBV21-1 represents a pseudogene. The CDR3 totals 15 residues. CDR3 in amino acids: CAVRRELAGNNEQFF. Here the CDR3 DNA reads TGTGCCGTAAGAAGGGAGTTAGCGGGTAACAATGAGCAGTTCTTC.

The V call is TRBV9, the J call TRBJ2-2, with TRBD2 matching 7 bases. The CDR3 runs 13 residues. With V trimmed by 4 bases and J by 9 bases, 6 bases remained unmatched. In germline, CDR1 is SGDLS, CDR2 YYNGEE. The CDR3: CASSFRGDRELFF. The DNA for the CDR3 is TGTGCCAGCAGCTTCCGGGGGGACCGGGAGCTGTTTTTT.

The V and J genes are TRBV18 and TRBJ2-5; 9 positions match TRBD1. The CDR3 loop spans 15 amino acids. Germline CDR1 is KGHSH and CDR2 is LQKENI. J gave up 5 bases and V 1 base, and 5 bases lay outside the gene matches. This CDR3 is CASSPRGTGRETQYF. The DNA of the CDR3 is TGTGCCAGCTCACCACGCGGGACAGGGAGGGAGACCCAGTACTTC.

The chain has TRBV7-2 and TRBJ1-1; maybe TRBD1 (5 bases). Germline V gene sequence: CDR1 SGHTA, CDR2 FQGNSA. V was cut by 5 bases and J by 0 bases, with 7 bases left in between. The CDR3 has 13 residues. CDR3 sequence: CASSPRVNTEAFF. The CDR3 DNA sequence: TGTGCCAGCAGCCCCAGGGTGAACACTGAAGCTTTCTTT.

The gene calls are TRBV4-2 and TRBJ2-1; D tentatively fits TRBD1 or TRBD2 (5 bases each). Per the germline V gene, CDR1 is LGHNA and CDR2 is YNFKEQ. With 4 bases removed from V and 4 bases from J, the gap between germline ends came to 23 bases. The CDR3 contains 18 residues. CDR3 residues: CASSPKGTSRGDYNEQFF. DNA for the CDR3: TGTGCCAGCAGCCCCAAGGGCACCTCCCGAGGGGATTACAATGAGCAGTTCTTC.

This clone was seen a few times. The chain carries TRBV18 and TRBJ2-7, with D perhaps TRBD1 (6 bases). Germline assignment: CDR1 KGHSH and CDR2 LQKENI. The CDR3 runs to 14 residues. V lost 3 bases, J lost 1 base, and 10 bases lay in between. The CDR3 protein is CASSPLQGSYEQYF. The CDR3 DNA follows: TGTGCCAGCTCACCCCTACAGGGATCCTACGAGCAGTACTTC.

For the CDR3, the DNA is TGTGCCAGCAGTTTCACCGGGACAGCTGAAAAACTGTTTTTT. It specifies CASSFTGTAEKLFF. The chain combines TRBV6-5 with TRBJ1-4, with TRBD1 matching over 7 bases. The germline CDR1 and CDR2 sequences are MNHEY and SVGAGI. V trimming: 4 bases; J trimming: 7 bases; junction bases outside the gene matches: 6. The CDR3 runs to 14 residues.

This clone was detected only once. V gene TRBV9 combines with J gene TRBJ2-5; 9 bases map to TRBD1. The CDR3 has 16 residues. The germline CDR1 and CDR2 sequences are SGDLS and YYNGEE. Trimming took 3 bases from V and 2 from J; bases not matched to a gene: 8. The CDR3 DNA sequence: TGTGCCAGCAGCGCACAGGGGGCCAGAAAACAAGAGACCCAGTACTTC. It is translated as CASSAQGARKQETQYF.

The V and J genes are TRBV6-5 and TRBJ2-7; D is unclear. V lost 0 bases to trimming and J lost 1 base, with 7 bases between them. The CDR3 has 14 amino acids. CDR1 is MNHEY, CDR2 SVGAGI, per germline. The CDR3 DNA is TGTGCCAGCAGTTACTCGACCGCGTCCTACGAGCAGTACTTC. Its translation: CASSYSTASYEQYF.

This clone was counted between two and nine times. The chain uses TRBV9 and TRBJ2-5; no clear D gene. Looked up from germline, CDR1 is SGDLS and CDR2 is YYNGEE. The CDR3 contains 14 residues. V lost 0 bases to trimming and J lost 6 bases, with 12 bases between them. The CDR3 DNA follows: TGTGCCAGCAGCGTAGGGGGTTTGGGAAAGACCCAGTACTTC. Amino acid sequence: CASSVGGLGKTQYF.

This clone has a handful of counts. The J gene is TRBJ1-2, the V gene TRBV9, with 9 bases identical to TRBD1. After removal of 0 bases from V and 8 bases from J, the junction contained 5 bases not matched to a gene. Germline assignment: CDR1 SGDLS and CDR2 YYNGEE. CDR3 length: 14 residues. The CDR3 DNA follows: TGTGCCAGCAGCGTAGTTGCGGGACAGGGAGGCTACACCTTC. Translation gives CASSVVAGQGGYTF.